These 28 T cell receptor beta chains were sequenced from one sample in a study of post-analysis software for immune sequencing data. Overall study findings and caveats: About five TRBV segments appeared more often in patients than in controls, and TRBV5-6, TRBV5-1 and TRBV20-1 were among these.

No antigen has been assigned to these receptors. Unique molecular identifiers were carried by the TCR beta cDNA libraries. TCRdb independently ran MiXCR on the PCR reads; one entry per CDR3 protein. The sample has about 200,000 distinct CDR3 sequences; 25% to 30% are singletons. Sequenced: blood. All receptors come from a girl aged 2 to 17 with multiple sclerosis.

This clonotype has only a few counts. This chain links TRBV3-1 with TRBJ2-1; TRBD1 is a possible D gene (5 bases). The germline CDR1 and CDR2 sequences are LGHDT and YNNKEL (reference sequence). This CDR3 comprises 16 residues. V was shortened by 3 bases and J by 2 bases, with 14 bases between the two germline ends. CDR3 sequence reads: CASSHFRKGAYNEQFF. The CDR3 DNA reads TGTGCCAGCAGCCACTTCCGAAAAGGGGCCTACAATGAGCAGTTCTTC.

The table lists this clonotype with a few counts. The rearrangement links TRBV29-1 to TRBJ1-5; the D gene is possibly TRBD1 (5 bases). Germline values: CDR1 SQVTM, CDR2 ANQGSEA. With 4 bases removed from V and 6 bases from J, the gap between germline ends came to 7 bases. This CDR3 is 11 amino acids long. The CDR3 spells CSVGTCQPQHF. The CDR3 nucleotides are TGCAGCGTTGGGACATGTCAGCCCCAGCATTTT.

At least ten counts were recorded for this clonotype. The V and J genes are TRBV7-2 and TRBJ2-7; a possible D gene is TRBD1 (6 bases). Trimming cost V 1 base and J 2 bases, with 6 bases left between them. The V gene's germline CDR1 is SGHTA and CDR2 FQGNSA. This CDR3 is 13 amino acids long. CDR3 in amino acids: CASSLDRAYEQYF. The CDR3 DNA is TGTGCCAGCAGCTTAGACAGGGCCTACGAGCAGTACTTC.

The gene calls are TRBV5-1 and TRBJ2-7, with a possible D match to TRBD1 (6 bases). V shed 2 bases and J shed 0 bases, with 18 bases lying between them. From germline, CDR1 is SGHRS and CDR2 YFSETQ. The CDR3 covers 17 residues. CDR3 nucleotides: TGCGCCAGCAGCTTCAGGATGGACAGATCTTCCTCCTACGAGCAGTACTTC. Translated, it gives CASSFRMDRSSSYEQYF.

Of note for this clonotype: The germline gene is not matched at one end of the junction; a read error may be the cause. This chain joins TRBV29-1 and TRBJ2-7; TRBD2 matches at 9 bases. The CDR3 loop spans 17 amino acids. The germline V gene has CDR1 SQVTM and CDR2 ANQGSEA. The DNA for the CDR3 is TGCAGCGTCGAGATCGTGTTCTCTAGCGGGGCCTCCTGCGAGCAGTACTTC. This codes for CSVEIVFSSGASCEQYF.

This chain connects TRBV29-1 to TRBJ1-1; 7 bases agree with TRBD1. Germline V gene lookup returns CDR1 SQVTM and CDR2 ANQGSEA. The J segment lost 7 bases and the V segment lost 7 bases, leaving 12 bases of the junction unmatched. The CDR3 has 13 residues. CDR3 amino acids: CSGTRDSTNEAFF. For the CDR3, the DNA is TGCAGCGGGACTAGGGACAGCACCAATGAAGCTTTCTTT.

Details on this clonotype: Just one base apart from a much larger clone, this may be a read error. The chain combines TRBV28 with TRBJ2-7; D is unclear. V was cut by 4 bases and J by 0 bases, with 7 bases left in between. Germline V gene lookup returns CDR1 MDHEN and CDR2 SYDVKM. This CDR3 is 13 amino acids long. CDR3: CASSSQDSYEQYF. The CDR3 DNA reads TGTGCCAGCAGTTCTCAGGACTCCTACGAGCAGTACTTC.

This sequence joins TRBV28 and TRBJ2-7, with 7 positions matching TRBD2. The CDR3 has 14 amino acids. J gave up 6 bases and V 4 bases, and 9 bases lay outside the gene matches. From germline, CDR1 is MDHEN and CDR2 SYDVKM. CDR3: CASSSPGLVGEQYF. In DNA form, the CDR3 reads TGTGCCAGCAGTTCACCAGGACTAGTCGGCGAGCAGTACTTC.

This clonotype was counted between two and nine times. V usage is TRBV27 and J usage is TRBJ2-3; 7 nucleotides match TRBD2. CDR1 and CDR2 from the germline V gene are MNHEY and SMNVEV (reference sequence). The CDR3 is made up of 14 amino acids. The V segment lost 6 bases and the J segment 2 bases; nucleotides outside the gene matches: 5. As DNA, the CDR3 is TGTGCCAGCAGAAGAGCGGGACCCACAGATACGCAGTATTTT. Protein sequence: CASRRAGPTDTQYF.

This clonotype was observed at least ten times. V usage is TRBV20-1 and J usage is TRBJ2-1; TRBD2 agrees at 9 bases. The V segment lost 1 base and the J segment 0 bases; nucleotides outside the gene matches: 13. CDR1 DFQATT and CDR2 SNEGSKA come from the germline V gene (reference sequence). This CDR3 spans 19 amino acids. The CDR3: CSARVAFSGGSISYNEQFF. CDR3 sequence (DNA): TGCAGTGCTAGAGTCGCTTTTAGCGGGGGTTCGATCTCCTACAATGAGCAGTTCTTC.

V and J are TRBV7-9 and TRBJ1-2; 7 bases agree with TRBD1. This CDR3 spans 18 amino acids. V was clipped by 5 bases and J by 0 bases; unmatched bases: 15. In germline, CDR1 is SEHNR, CDR2 FQNEAQ (reference sequence). CDR3 DNA sequence: TGTGCCAGCAGCCTCGTAGGGACAGAAGGACGAGCTAACTATGGCTACACCTTC. It encodes CASSLVGTEGRANYGYTF.

This clonotype was counted a few times. A much larger clone differs from this one at a single base, so this may be a read error. The V gene is TRBV5-1, the J gene TRBJ1-1; the D gene is possibly TRBD1 (5 bases). This CDR3 spans 14 amino acids. Germline assignment: CDR1 SGHRS and CDR2 YFSETQ. V was cut by 4 bases and J by 5 bases, with 15 bases left in between. CDR3 DNA: TGCGCCAGCAGCCTAGGACTGAGACAGACTGAAGCTTTCTTT. Residues: CASSLGLRQTEAFF.

This clonotype was picked up a small number of times. At one end the junction does not follow the germline gene, possibly because of a read error. The chain couples TRBV12-3 or TRBV12-4 to TRBJ1-5, with unresolved D. The length of the CDR3 is 15 residues. CDR3 protein: CASSLSGISNQPQHF. CDR3 sequence (DNA): TGTGCCAGCAGTTTGTCGGGGATTAGCAACCAGCCCCAGCATTTT.

This clonotype was seen a single time. This rearrangement joins TRBV7-9 to TRBJ2-3; the match to TRBD1 covers 7 bases. This CDR3 is 14 amino acids long. J gave up 5 bases and V 0 bases, and 2 bases lay outside the gene matches. From germline, CDR1 is SEHNR and CDR2 FQNEAQ (reference sequence). CDR3 DNA: TGTGCCAGCAGCTTAGCCACAGGGGAAGATACGCAGTATTTT. Translated: CASSLATGEDTQYF.

The chain has TRBV6-5 and TRBJ1-1; no clear D gene. Germline V gives CDR1 MNHEY, CDR2 SVGAGI. The CDR3 is 11 residues long. Trimming cost V 6 bases and J 7 bases, with 9 bases left between them. CDR3 bases: TGTGCCAGCAGGAGCCGGGGTGAAGCTTTCTTT. Protein sequence: CASRSRGEAFF.

The chain links TRBV20-1 to TRBJ1-1, with D perhaps matching TRBD1 (6 bases). This CDR3 region has 15 residues. Trimming shortened V by 0 bases and J by 1 base, and 12 bases separated the two germline ends. Germline V gene data show CDR1 as DFQATT and CDR2 as SNEGSKA (reference sequence). CDR3 nucleotides: TGCAGTGCTAGAGAATGGGGGGCCAAGAACACTGAAGCTTTCTTT. This codes for CSAREWGAKNTEAFF.

This clonotype occurred a few times. J is TRBJ2-4 and V is TRBV5-1; possibly TRBD2 for D (6 bases). Germline V lookup: CDR1 SGHRS, CDR2 YFSETQ. The CDR3 has 16 amino acids. Deletions cut 0 bases from V and 13 bases from J, with 23 bases between. CDR3 loop: CASSLAPGLSAQEQYF. In DNA, the CDR3 is TGCGCCAGCAGCTTGGCCCCGGGACTTAGCGCCCAGGAGCAGTACTTC.

A remark on this clonotype: The germline gene is not matched at one end of the junction; a read error may be the cause. The chain couples TRBV20-1 to TRBJ1-1; D perhaps matches TRBD1 (5 bases). CDR3 length equals 12 residues. Germline V gene lookup returns CDR1 DFQATT and CDR2 SNEGSKA (reference sequence). This CDR3 reads CRAKQGNTEAFF. CDR3 bases: TGCAGGGCTAAGCAGGGTAACACTGAAGCTTTCTTT.

This clonotype has at least ten counts. The V gene is TRBV5-1, the J gene TRBJ2-7; D is unclear. This CDR3 is 13 amino acids long. Deletions cut 3 bases from V and 3 bases from J, with 10 bases between. Germline CDR1 SGHRS, CDR2 YFSETQ. Here the CDR3 DNA reads TGCGCCAGCAGCTCCGGGCTAGACTACGAGCAGTACTTC. This codes for CASSSGLDYEQYF.

Only a few counts were recorded for this clonotype. This chain links TRBV5-5 with TRBJ1-1, with D unresolved. Germline assignment: CDR1 SGHKS and CDR2 YYEKEE (reference sequence). Trimming removed 4 bases from V and 1 base from J, with 8 bases in between. The CDR3 spans 13 residues. CDR3: CASSPVPNTEAFF. The CDR3 coding sequence is TGTGCCAGCAGCCCCGTTCCGAACACTGAAGCTTTCTTT.

V is TRBV27 and J is TRBJ2-7; tentatively, D is TRBD1 (6 bases). The CDR3 has 13 amino acids. Germline CDR1 is MNHEY and CDR2 is SMNVEV (reference sequence). With 8 bases removed from V and 3 bases from J, the gap between germline ends came to 14 bases. Written as DNA, the CDR3 is TGTGCCAGCGCCGGGACACCGTGCTACGAGCAGTACTTC. Amino acid sequence: CASAGTPCYEQYF.

This clonotype was picked up a small number of times. This sequence joins TRBV25-1 and TRBJ1-4; D is uncertain. CDR1 is MGHDK and CDR2 is SYGVNS in the germline V gene. Deletions cut 6 bases from V and 5 bases from J, with 10 bases between. CDR3 length: 13 residues. The CDR3 loop reads CASRDLLNEKLFF. The CDR3 bases are TGTGCCAGCAGGGATTTGCTAAATGAAAAACTGTTTTTT.

This clonotype has a handful of counts. A read error may produce the germline difference seen at one junction end. J is TRBJ2-5 and V is TRBV7-9, with 7 bases aligning to TRBD2. The J call is uncertain, as TRBJ2-7 better fits the DNA end. Germline V gene lookup returns CDR1 SEHNR and CDR2 FQNEAQ (reference sequence). This CDR3 has 15 amino acids. CDR3: CASGLAGRADGEQYF. The DNA for the CDR3 is TGTGCCAGCGGCTTAGCTGGGAGGGCCGACGGCGAGCAGTACTTC.

A few counts support this clonotype. With a far larger clone one base away, a read error is the likely cause. The chain uses TRBV11-2 and TRBJ2-5; no clear D gene. Germline V lookup: CDR1 SGHAT, CDR2 FQNNGV. The CDR3 contains 12 residues. Here the CDR3 reads CASSFVREAQYF. Here the CDR3 DNA reads TGTGCCAGCAGCTTTGTCCGAGAGGCCCAGTACTTC.

The rearrangement links TRBV5-1 to TRBJ2-1; D assignment may be TRBD1 or TRBD2 (6 bases each). The CDR3 extends over 14 amino acids. Per the germline V gene, CDR1 is SGHRS and CDR2 is YFSETQ. Trimming cost V 0 bases and J 7 bases, with 11 bases left between them. Written as DNA, the CDR3 is TGCGCCAGCAGCTTGGGGGGGGCGTCGAATGAGCAGTTCTTC. As protein: CASSLGGASNEQFF. The whole variable domain, remainder taken from reference TRBV5-1 and TRBJ2-1, is KAGVTQTPRYLIKTRGQQVTLSCSPISGHRSVSWYQQTPGQGLQFLFEYFSETQRNKGNFPGRFSGRQFSNSRSEMNVSTLELGDSALYLCASSLGGASNEQFFGPGTRLTVL.

This clonotype was picked up a small number of times. The rearrangement links TRBV4-1 to TRBJ1-1; the match to TRBD1 covers 7 bases. The germline V gene has CDR1 MGHRA and CDR2 YSYEKL. This CDR3 has 15 amino acids. J gave up 2 bases and V 3 bases, and 6 bases lay outside the gene matches. CDR3 coding DNA: TGCGCCAGCAGCCATTACGACAGGGAAAACACTGAAGCTTTCTTT. Translation gives CASSHYDRENTEAFF.

Only a few counts were recorded for this clonotype. V and J are TRBV20-1 and TRBJ1-4; the D gene is possibly TRBD1 (5 bases). This CDR3 has 13 amino acids. Germline loops: CDR1 DFQATT, CDR2 SNEGSKA (reference sequence). The CDR3 coding sequence is TGCAGCGGTCGCCAGGGCGTTGGTGAAAAACTGTTTTTT. It codes for CSGRQGVGEKLFF.

CDR3 DNA: TGCGCCAGCAGCCAACAGGGACAGGGGGCTTCTGGAAACACCATATATTTT. Protein sequence: CASSQQGQGASGNTIYF. The chain couples TRBV4-1 to TRBJ1-3; 12 bases fit TRBD1. This CDR3 contains 17 residues. V was clipped by 2 bases and J by 1 base; unmatched bases: 3. CDR1 is MGHRA, CDR2 YSYEKL, per germline.